This T cell receptor beta chain was identified in a study of CD8+ T cells in alopecia areata. Regarding the study as a whole: Possibly because of HLA-related factors, TCR sharing was less clear across patients than in mice. Higher clonality than in normal scalp was seen in lesional scalp, especially alopecia totalis/universalis.

This CDR3 has 14 amino acids. The V segment lost 1 base and the J segment 6 bases; nucleotides outside the gene matches: 5. In germline, CDR1 is MGHRA, CDR2 YSYEKL. Of note for this clone: Its specificity is not known.

In a handful of patients, CD4+ T cells were split by CD25+CD127- sorting. RNA was extracted and reverse transcribed into cDNA as the sequencing template. This table comes from immunoSEQ multiplex PCR, and its TCRdb copy is limited to in-frame clones, with some not included. The table records 37,000 or so clones, 45% to 55% of them present only once. The chain combines TRBV4-1 with TRBJ1-1; 7 bases align to TRBD1. The sequencing sample was made of CD4+ Tregs sorted from blood. The receptor's source is a human donor with alopecia areata. This CDR3 reads CASSQGLRGPEAFF. The CDR3 DNA reads as TGCGCCAGCAGCCAAGGGCTTAGGGGGCCTGAAGCTTTCTTT.